This TCR beta chain was identified in a study of blood T cell repertoires in COVID-19. Overall study context: COVID-19 samples collected from the United States, Italy and Spain covered acute and convalescent phases. In each case, the material was cDNA or gDNA derived from T cells, B-cell-depleted T cells, or PBMCs.

This CDR3 contains 16 residues. V trimming: 3 bases; J trimming: 3 bases; junction bases outside the gene matches: 7. Germline-derived CDR1 and CDR2 are ENHRY and SYGVKD. In the authors' workflow: Amplification of reference gene primers was used by the study to estimate nucleated cell counts. Data came from immunoSEQ multiplex PCR; TCRdb stores just in-frame clones and leaves some out. For V, J and clone size, that table is used; D and trimming come from the DNA. This table has about 81,000 clones, nearly 90% appearing once. The sample taken for sequencing was peripheral blood. This clonotype was sampled from a woman over 75 with active COVID-19. This chain links TRBV10-3 with TRBJ1-5; 8 bases are a match to TRBD1. DNA for the CDR3: TGTGCCATCAGTGATTACCGGACAGGGACCAATCAGCCCCAGCATTTT. As protein: CAISDYRTGTNQPQHF.